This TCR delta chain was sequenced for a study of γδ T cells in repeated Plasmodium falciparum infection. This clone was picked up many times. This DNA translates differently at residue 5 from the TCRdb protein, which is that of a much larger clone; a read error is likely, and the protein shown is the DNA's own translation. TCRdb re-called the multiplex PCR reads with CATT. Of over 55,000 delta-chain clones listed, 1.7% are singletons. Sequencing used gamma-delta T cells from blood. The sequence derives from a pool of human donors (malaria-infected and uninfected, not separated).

The CDR3 bases are TGTGCTCTTGGGGGACGAATACTGGGGGATACGCGCGATAAACTCATCTTT. Protein product: CALGGRILGDTRDKLIF. The chain employs TRDV1 and TRDJ1, with 13 nucleotides matching TRDD3. Germline loops: CDR1 TSWWSYY, CDR2 QGS. The V segment lost 4 bases and the J segment 4 bases; nucleotides outside the gene matches: 9. CDR3 size: 17 residues.